A selection of T cell receptor beta chains follows, all from one sample in a study of cytomegalovirus exposure and HLA in healthy donors. The table came from immunoSEQ multiplex PCR; TCRdb's copy has only in-frame clones and leaves some out. This sample's table has some 75,000 clones. Sequenced input: PBMCs. These receptor sequences come from a female donor in good health and CMV-seropositive. CDR3s include the opening cysteine and the closing phenylalanine or tryptophan. The D gene is left open where the match is weak. Rows give clone size only sometimes, using once, few, many, or a class for an expanded clone.

TRBJ2-3 | TRBV2 | - | - | TGTGCCAGCAGTGACTTCAGAACCTCTAGCACAGATACGCAGTATTTT | CASSDFRTSSTDTQYF
TRBJ2-7 | TRBV14 | - | TRBD2 | TGTGCCAGCAGCCCGAGCGGGGTCCTTGCCTACGAGCAGTACTTC | CASSPSGVLAYEQYF
TRBJ1-2 | TRBV6-1 | - | - | TGTGCCAGCACGGGCTACACCTTC | CASTGYTF
TRBJ1-2 | TRBV7-8 | - | TRBD1 | TGTGCCAGCAGCTTAGGATCTGGACAGGGCGATGGCTACACCTTC | CASSLGSGQGDGYTF
TRBJ1-2 | TRBV7-8 | - | TRBD1 | TGTGCCAGCAGCTCCGGATTCCGCGGGGGACAGGGAGACACCTTC | CASSSGFRGGQGDTF
TRBJ2-7 | TRBV4-3 | - | TRBD2 | TGCGCCAGCAGCCAAGGCCCCGGACTAGCGGGAGAATTTGAGCAGTACTTC | CASSQGPGLAGEFEQYF
TRBJ2-1 | TRBV14 | - | - | TGTGCCAGCAGCCAGGGCCAATTCAATGAGCAGTTCTTC | CASSQGQFNEQFF
TRBJ1-2 | TRBV5-6 | - | - | TGTGCCAGCAGCTTACCTCAGGGTTCTAACTATGGCTACACCTTC | CASSLPQGSNYGYTF
TRBJ2-7 | TRBV18 | - | - | TGTGCCAGCTCACCGGGGGGACTCCTTAGGGAGCAGTACTTC | CASSPGGLLREQYF
TRBJ1-3 | TRBV2 | - | - | TGTGCCAGCAGTGGCCAGGGCCTCTCTGGAAACACCATATATTTT | CASSGQGLSGNTIYF
TRBJ1-1 | TRBV6-5 | - | - | TGTGCCAGCAGGGAAGAGGGAACGAACACTGAAGCTTTCTTT | CASREEGTNTEAFF
TRBJ1-6 | TRBV5-1 | - | TRBD1 | TGCGCCAGCAGCCTCGAGACAGGGGTGTCACCCCTCCACTTT | CASSLETGVSPLHF
TRBJ1-1 | TRBV7-8 | - | TRBD1 | TGTGCCAGCAGCTCCGGGACAGGGGGCGCGGGGCAAACTGAAGCTTTCTTT | CASSSGTGGAGQTEAFF
TRBJ2-7 | TRBV7-9 | - | - | TGTGCCAGCAGCTTAGGGACACGGACCTACGAGCAGTACTTC | CASSLGTRTYEQYF
TRBJ1-1 | TRBV2 | - | - | TGTGCCAGCAGTCCTCTCTCTGAAGCTTTCTTT | CASSPLSEAFF
TRBJ1-3 | TRBV6-1 | - | - | TGTGCCAGCAGTGATTTCCGAAAGGGAGATAGAAACACCATATATTTT | CASSDFRKGDRNTIYF
TRBJ2-2 | TRBV7-9 | - | - | TGTGCCAGCAGCTTAGCGCAATTCAGCGGGGAGCTGTTTTTT | CASSLAQFSGELFF
TRBJ2-5 | TRBV30 | - | TRBD2 | TGTGCCTGGAGTCGTGGGGGGGTCCAAGAGACCCAGTACTTC | CAWSRGGVQETQYF
TRBJ2-1 | TRBV20-1 | - | - | TGCAGTGGTAGAGGGAGCAATGAGCAGTTCTTC | CSGRGSNEQFF
TRBJ2-1 | TRBV7-2 | - | - | TGTGCCAGCAGTCCGGGACATCAGATAAGGAGTGAGCAGTTCTTC | CASSPGHQIRSEQFF
TRBJ2-7 | TRBV6-1 | - | - | TGTGCCAGTTATGGAGCTACCTACGAGCAGTACTTC | CASYGATYEQYF
TRBJ2-7 | TRBV30 | - | TRBD2 | TGTGCCTGGGCCAATGGACTAGCGCCCCAAACTACCTACGAGCAGTACTTC | CAWANGLAPQTTYEQYF
TRBJ1-1 | TRBV18 | - | TRBD1 | TGTGCCAGCTCACCACGGTATCAGGGGGACACTGAAGCTTTCTTT | CASSPRYQGDTEAFF
TRBJ2-7 | TRBV4-3 | - | TRBD1 | TGCGCCAGCAGCCAAGAAGTAGCGGGACAGGGGGCGTACGAGCAGTACTTC | CASSQEVAGQGAYEQYF
TRBJ1-5 | TRBV19 | medium-sized | TRBD1 | TGTGCCAGTAGTTCAGCCGGGACAGGGGGCGATCAGCCCCAGCATTTT | CASSSAGTGGDQPQHF
TRBJ2-1 | TRBV9 | - | - | TGTGCCAGCAGCGTAGCCGTTAGCGGATACAATGAGCAGTTCTTC | CASSVAVSGYNEQFF
TRBJ2-1 | TRBV2 | - | - | TGTGCCAGCACCCAGTTAGCGGAACCGTTTAATGAGCAGTTCTTC | CASTQLAEPFNEQFF
TRBJ1-2 | TRBV2 | - | - | TGTGCCAGCAGTCCGAGGACAGCCCAAATCTATGGCTACACCTTC | CASSPRTAQIYGYTF
TRBJ1-3 | TRBV9 | - | - | TGTGCCAGCAGCGTTTATGGAGGCCCTGGAAACACCATATATTTT | CASSVYGGPGNTIYF
TRBJ2-6 | TRBV4-3 | - | TRBD2 | TGCGCCAGCAGCCAAGGGGGGGGAAGAGTAACTGGGGCCAACGTCCTGACTTTC | CASSQGGGRVTGANVLTF
TRBJ2-6 | TRBV27 | - | - | TGTGCCAGCAGACCAGGCGTCGGCGCTGGGGCCAACGTCCTGACTTTC | CASRPGVGAGANVLTF
TRBJ1-5 | TRBV6-6 | - | - | TGTGCCAGCAGTTACGTTGGACAGAATCCCAATCAGCCCCAGCATTTT | CASSYVGQNPNQPQHF
TRBJ1-2 | TRBV11-2 | - | - | TGTGCCAGCAGCCCAGCGGACCTCTATGGCTACACCTTC | CASSPADLYGYTF
TRBJ2-7 | TRBV27 | - | - | TGTGCCAGCAGTCCCTCTCTGTGGGGAGAGAACGAGCAGTACTTC | CASSPSLWGENEQYF
TRBJ2-5 | TRBV7-9 | - | TRBD1 | TGTGCCAGCAGCCCCAGGGGGCTTCAAGAGACCCAGTACTTC | CASSPRGLQETQYF
TRBJ2-1 | TRBV7-3 | - | TRBD1 | TGTGCCAGCAGCCCGGACAGGCAGAATGAGCAGTTCTTC | CASSPDRQNEQFF
TRBJ2-5 | TRBV19 | - | TRBD1 | TGTGCCAGTAGTCTGCGGACAGGACTGTTTGAGACCCAGTACTTC | CASSLRTGLFETQYF
TRBJ2-2 | TRBV18 | - | - | TGTGCCAGCTCACCACCGATATCCGGGGAAGGCGGGGAGCTGTTTTTT | CASSPPISGEGGELFF
TRBJ1-2 | TRBV28 | - | - | TGTGCCAGCAGTACGGCGACAGCAGAAAGGAAGTTC | CASSTATAERKF
TRBJ2-2 | TRBV19 | - | - | TGTGCCAGTAGTACCATGGGACAAGCGAACACCGGGGAGCTGTTTTTT | CASSTMGQANTGELFF
TRBJ2-7 | TRBV29-1 | - | - | TGCAGCGTTTTCGACAGCGCCGAGCAGTACTTC | CSVFDSAEQYF
TRBJ2-7 | TRBV28 | - | - | TGTGCCAGCAGTCAACCCGCAGGGTACCACGAGCAGTACTTC | CASSQPAGYHEQYF
TRBJ2-7 | TRBV18 | - | TRBD2 | TGTGCCAGCTCCGCGGGGGGAGGAGCGGGTCTCGAGCAGTACTTC | CASSAGGGAGLEQYF
TRBJ2-3 | TRBV6-4 | - | - | TGTGCCAGCAGCAGGACTGGGGGCGGCGCAGATACGCAGTATTTT | CASSRTGGGADTQYF
TRBJ1-6 | TRBV13 | - | TRBD1 | TGTGCCAGCAGTCCGACAGGGAGCTCCTATAATTCACCCCTCCACTTT | CASSPTGSSYNSPLHF